These 2 T cell receptor beta chains were all obtained from the same sample, sequenced in a study of beta chain features in type 1 diabetes listed by TCRdb under 2018. Overall study results and their limits: Type 1 diabetes patients showed a moderate but significant shortening of TCRB CDR3 length in all four CD4+ subsets.

The library was obtained by the immunoSEQ multiplex PCR assay. The entire amount of isolated RNA was reverse transcribed using the High Capacity cDNA Reverse Transcription Kit, so the sequenced TCRB transcripts were expressed ones. TCRdb took over this immuneACCESS table, retaining in-frame rearrangements with V and J assigned. Such tables are incomplete; in checked studies, under half of the missing clones stem from an unresolved V gene, and the remainder is unexplained. Counted in this sample were hundreds of thousands of clones; around 15% of them appeared once. 0.03% to 0.04% of the sample is in the top ten clones. Their antigens remain unidentified. The specimen sequenced was naive CD4+ T cells from blood. Taken with the paper, the label for cell subset or site translates to: true naive CD4+ T cells. These receptors were taken from a young man with type 1 diabetes.

This clone was observed a handful of times. The chain carries TRBV5-1 and TRBJ2-7; possibly TRBD1 for D (6 bases). Germline CDR1 and CDR2: SGHRS and YFSETQ. Trimming cost V 2 bases and J 3 bases, with 9 bases left between them. The CDR3 sequence is 13 residues long. CDR3 protein: CASSLQGFYEQYF. In DNA, the CDR3 is TGCGCCAGCAGCTTACAGGGCTTCTACGAGCAGTACTTC.

The chain has TRBV5-6 and TRBJ2-1, with 7 bases that match TRBD2. Germline V gives CDR1 SGHDT, CDR2 YYEEEE. V shed 4 bases, J shed 2 bases, and the junction held 3 bases outside the gene matches. The CDR3 loop spans 14 amino acids. CDR3 sequence (DNA): TGTGCCAGCAGCATAGGGACTACCTACAATGAGCAGTTCTTC. It is translated as CASSIGTTYNEQFF.